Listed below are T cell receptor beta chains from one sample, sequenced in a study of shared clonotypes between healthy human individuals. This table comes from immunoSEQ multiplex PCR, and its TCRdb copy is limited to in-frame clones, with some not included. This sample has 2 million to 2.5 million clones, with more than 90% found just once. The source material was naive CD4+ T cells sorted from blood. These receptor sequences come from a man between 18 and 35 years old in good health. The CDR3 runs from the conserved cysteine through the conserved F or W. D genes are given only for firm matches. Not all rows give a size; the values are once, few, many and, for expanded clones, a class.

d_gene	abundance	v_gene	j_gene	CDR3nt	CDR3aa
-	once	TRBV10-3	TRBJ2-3	TGTGCCATCAGTGAAAAGGGGGGTGGCACAGATACGCAGTATTTT	CAISEKGGGTDTQYF
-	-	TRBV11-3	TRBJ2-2	TGTGCCAGCAGCCCCGGACAGAAAAACACCGGGGAGCTGTTTTTT	CASSPGQKNTGELFF
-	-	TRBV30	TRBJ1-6	TGTGCCTGGAGTGTAGGCGGAGATTCACCCCTCCACTTT	CAWSVGGDSPLHF
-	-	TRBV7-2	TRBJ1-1	TGTGCCAGCAGCCCTTACAACACTGAAGCTTTCTTT	CASSPYNTEAFF
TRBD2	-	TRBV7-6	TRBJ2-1	TGTGCCAGCAGCTTAGGAAGCGGGGAGTACAATGAGCAGTTCTTC	CASSLGSGEYNEQFF
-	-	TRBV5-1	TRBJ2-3	TGCGCCAGCAGAAGCACAGATACGCAGTATTTT	CASRSTDTQYF
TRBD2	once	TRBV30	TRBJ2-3	TGTGCCTGGAGTGTACCTCTAGCGGGGTTCACAGATACGCAGTATTTT	CAWSVPLAGFTDTQYF
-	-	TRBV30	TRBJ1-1	TGTGCCTGGAGTGTAAACCGCAACACTGAAGCTTTCTTT	CAWSVNRNTEAFF
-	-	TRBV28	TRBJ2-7	TGTGCCACCAGATGGGGCTCCTACGAGCAGTACTTC	CATRWGSYEQYF
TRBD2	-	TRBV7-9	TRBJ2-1	TGTGCCAGCAGCTTAGGGCTAGCGGAGGCCGATGAGCAGTTCTTC	CASSLGLAEADEQFF
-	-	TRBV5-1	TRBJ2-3	TGCGCCAGCAGCTTGGTGCCAGATACGCAGTATTTT	CASSLVPDTQYF
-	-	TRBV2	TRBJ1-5	TGTGCCAGCAGATCACAGGGTACCCCTCAGCCCCAGCATTTT	CASRSQGTPQPQHF
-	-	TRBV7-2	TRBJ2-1	TGTGCCACCGTACTAGATTCCTCCTACAATGAGCAGTTCTTC	CATVLDSSYNEQFF
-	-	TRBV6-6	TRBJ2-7	TGTGCCAGCAGTTACTTAGGGTCTAGCTCCTACGAGCAGTACTTC	CASSYLGSSSYEQYF
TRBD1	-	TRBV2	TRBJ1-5	TGTGCCAGCAGGGACCAGGGGGCGTACCAGCATTTT	CASRDQGAYQHF
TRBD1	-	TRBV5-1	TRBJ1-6	TGCGCCAGCAGCTTGGATGACAGGGTAGGATCACCCCTCCACTTT	CASSLDDRVGSPLHF
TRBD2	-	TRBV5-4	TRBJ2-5	TGTGCCAGCAGCTTGTGGGGGGGAGCGGGAGGAGAGACCCAGTACTTC	CASSLWGGAGGETQYF
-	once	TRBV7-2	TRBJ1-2	TGTGCCAGCAGCTTAGAGTATAACTATGGCTACACCTTC	CASSLEYNYGYTF
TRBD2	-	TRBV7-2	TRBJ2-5	TGTGCCAGCAGATCTAGCGGGGGCGTTCTAGAGACCCAGTACTTC	CASRSSGGVLETQYF
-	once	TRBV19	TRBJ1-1	TGTGCCAGTAGTAGTTTCTCAGTGAACACTGAAGCTTTCTTT	CASSSFSVNTEAFF
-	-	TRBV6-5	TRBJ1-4	TGTGCCAGCAGCCCAGCCGGGGGCGGTGGTGAAAAACTGTTTTTT	CASSPAGGGGEKLFF
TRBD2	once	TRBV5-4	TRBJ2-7	TGTGCCAGCAGCTTGGGAGGACTAGCCGACTACGAGCAGTACTTC	CASSLGGLADYEQYF
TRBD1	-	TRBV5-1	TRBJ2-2	TGCGCCAGCAGCCCAGGACAGGACACCGGGGAGCTGTTTTTT	CASSPGQDTGELFF
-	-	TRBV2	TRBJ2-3	TGTGCCAGCAGTTGGTCGGCAGGGAGCACAGATACGCAGTATTTT	CASSWSAGSTDTQYF
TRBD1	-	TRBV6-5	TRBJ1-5	TGTGCCAGCAGCCTCGACAGGGGCGGTCACCAGCCCCAGCATTTT	CASSLDRGGHQPQHF
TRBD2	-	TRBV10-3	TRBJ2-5	TGTGCCATGCGGGGGGAGGGGAAAGAGACCCAGTACTTC	CAMRGEGKETQYF
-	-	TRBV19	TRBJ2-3	TGTGCCAGTAGTATAGGACAGATTAGCACAGATACGCAGTATTTT	CASSIGQISTDTQYF
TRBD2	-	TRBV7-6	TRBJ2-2	TGTGCCAGCAGCCCGGGACTAGCGGGAAGTACGAACACCGGGGAGCTGTTTTTT	CASSPGLAGSTNTGELFF
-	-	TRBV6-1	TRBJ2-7	TGTGCCAGCACCCCATCCTCCTACGAGCAGTACTTC	CASTPSSYEQYF
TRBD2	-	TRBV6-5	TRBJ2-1	TGTGCCAGCAGTTACTATAGGACTAGCGTAAACAATGAGCAGTTCTTC	CASSYYRTSVNNEQFF
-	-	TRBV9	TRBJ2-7	TGTGCCAGCAGCGTAGATGGCTACGAGCAGTACTTC	CASSVDGYEQYF
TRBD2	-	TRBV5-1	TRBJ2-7	TGCGCCAGCAGCTCAAGCGGGGTGGGGAACTACGAGCAGTACTTC	CASSSSGVGNYEQYF
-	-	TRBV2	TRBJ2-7	TGTGCCAGCAGTGTAATAGACAACTCCTACGAGCAGTACTTC	CASSVIDNSYEQYF